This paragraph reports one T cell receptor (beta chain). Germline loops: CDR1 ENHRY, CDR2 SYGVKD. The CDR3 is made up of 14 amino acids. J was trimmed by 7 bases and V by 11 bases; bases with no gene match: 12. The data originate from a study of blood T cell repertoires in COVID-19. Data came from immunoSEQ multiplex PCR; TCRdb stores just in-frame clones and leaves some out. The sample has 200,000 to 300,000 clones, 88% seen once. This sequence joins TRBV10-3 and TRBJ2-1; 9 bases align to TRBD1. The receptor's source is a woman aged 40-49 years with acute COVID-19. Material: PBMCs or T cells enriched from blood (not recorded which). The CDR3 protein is CAAARTGEENEQFF. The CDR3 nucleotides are TGTGCCGCCGCAAGGACAGGGGAAGAGAATGAGCAGTTCTTC.